This T cell receptor beta chain was profiled in a study of blood T cell repertoires in COVID-19. Sequenced by immunoSEQ multiplex PCR; TCRdb stores in-frame clones only, minus some. This sample carries about 45,000 clones, more than 65% of them seen once, and the ten largest clones take over 12%. The CDR3 runs 13 residues. Germline lookup yields CDR1 MDHEN and CDR2 SYDVKM. V lost 11 bases to trimming and J lost 7 bases, with 18 bases between them. The sequence was collected from a human donor in a cohort sampled during active COVID-19. Sequences were obtained from peripheral blood. This chain links TRBV28 with TRBJ2-1; tentatively, D is TRBD2 (7 bases). The chain's CDR3 is CALGYREGNEQFF. For the CDR3, the DNA is TGTGCCCTAGGCTACAGGGAGGGGAATGAGCAGTTCTTC.